Below, 22 T cell receptor beta chains from the same sample are listed, as sequenced in a study of blood T cell repertoires in COVID-19. The data were produced by immunoSEQ multiplex PCR, yet TCRdb's version contains in-frame clones alone and is incomplete. Of 300,000 to 400,000 clones listed, 75% to 90% are singletons. The sequenced material came from PBMCs or T cells enriched from blood (not recorded which). The receptor set was obtained from a woman aged 30 to 39 who had been exposed to COVID-19.

V is TRBV7-2 and J is TRBJ2-5; no clear D gene. V was trimmed by 6 bases and J by 5 bases, leaving 10 bases between them. The CDR3 sequence is 12 residues long. The V gene's germline CDR1 is SGHTA and CDR2 FQGNSA. CDR3 DNA: TGTGCCAGCAGGGCGGTTTCTGAGACCCAGTACTTC. This codes for CASRAVSETQYF.

The genes are TRBV5-5 and TRBJ1-1, with 9 nucleotides matching TRBD1. The germline V gene encodes CDR1 SGHKS and CDR2 YYEKEE (reference sequence). Trimming took 1 base from V and 5 from J; bases not matched to a gene: 6. The CDR3 consists of 15 residues. This CDR3 reads CASSLTGGRGTEAFF. The CDR3, as DNA: TGTGCCAGCAGCTTGACAGGGGGCAGGGGTACTGAAGCTTTCTTT. Filled out from reference TRBV5-5 and TRBJ1-1, the complete variable domain reads DAGVTQSPTHLIKTRGQQVTLRCSPISGHKSVSWYQQVLGQGPQFIFQYYEKEERGRGNFPDRFSARQFPNYSSELNVNALLLGDSALYLCASSLTGGRGTEAFFGQGTRLTVV.

As DNA, the CDR3 is TGTGCCAGCAGAAAGGACAGGGGGGTCTCCTACGAGCAGTACTTC. The encoded protein is CASRKDRGVSYEQYF. The chain recombines TRBV2 with TRBJ2-7, with 10 positions matching TRBD1. V trimming: 6 bases; J trimming: 0 bases; junction bases outside the gene matches: 5. The germline gives CDR1 SNHLY, CDR2 FYNNEI. The CDR3 has 15 residues. The entire variable domain, with the rest obtained from reference TRBV2 and TRBJ2-7, is as follows: EPEVTQTPSHQVTQMGQEVILRCVPISNHLYFYWYRQILGQKVEFLVSFYNNEISEKSEIFDDQFSVERPDGSNFTLKIRSTKLEDSAMYFCASRKDRGVSYEQYFGPGTRLTVT.

This chain links TRBV6-1 with TRBJ2-6; D is possibly TRBD1 (6 bases). CDR1 MNHNS and CDR2 SASEGT come from the germline V gene. The CDR3 is 16 residues long. V dropped 4 bases and J dropped 0 bases, with 10 bases sitting between them. The CDR3 spells CASSGQVSSGANVLTF. In nucleotides, the CDR3 is TGTGCCAGCAGTGGACAGGTTTCCTCTGGGGCCAACGTCCTGACTTTC.

The V gene is TRBV6-5, the J gene TRBJ2-4; TRBD2 might be the D (5 bases). Per germline, CDR1 MNHEY and CDR2 SVGAGI. The length of the CDR3 is 15 residues. The V end was cut by 6 bases, the J end by 0 bases, with 12 bases between. The CDR3 sequence: CASRTGGLAKNIQYF. The CDR3 DNA sequence: TGTGCCAGCAGAACGGGCGGACTAGCCAAAAACATTCAGTACTTC.

The chain has TRBV7-3 and TRBJ2-1; D may be TRBD2 (6 bases). CDR1 and CDR2 from the germline V gene are SGHTA and FQGTGA. V was cut by 2 bases and J by 6 bases, with 8 bases left in between. The CDR3 runs to 13 residues. The chain's CDR3 is CASSLGGVNEQFF. CDR3 DNA sequence: TGTGCCAGCAGCTTAGGCGGGGTCAATGAGCAGTTCTTC. The full variable domain, with the rest looked up from reference TRBV7-3 and TRBJ2-1, is GAGVSQTPSNKVTEKGKYVELRCDPISGHTALYWYRQSLGQGPEFLIYFQGTGAADDSGLPNDRFFAVRPEGSVSTLKIQRTERGDSAVYLCASSLGGVNEQFFGPGTRLTVL.

This chain connects TRBV27 to TRBJ1-6; 9 nucleotides align to TRBD1. This CDR3 spans 16 amino acids. The V and J ends lost 6 bases and 10 bases, in that order; junction bases with no gene match: 13. CDR1 is MNHEY and CDR2 is SMNVEV in the germline V gene (reference sequence). Here the CDR3 DNA reads TGTGCCAGCAGCCCCTCCGGGACAGGGATAGGGTCACCCCTCCACTTT. Translated: CASSPSGTGIGSPLHF.

This chain connects TRBV7-2 to TRBJ2-2, with 9 bases fitting TRBD2. This CDR3 has 15 amino acids. Losses at the gene ends were 5 bases for V and 9 bases for J; bases not matched to a gene: 10. Germline V gene lookup returns CDR1 SGHTA and CDR2 FQGNSA. The CDR3 is CASSLLRGGGRELFF. CDR3 DNA sequence: TGTGCCAGCAGCCTTTTGCGGGGGGGAGGCAGGGAGCTGTTTTTT.

The V and J genes are TRBV19 and TRBJ2-3, with unresolved D. Trimming shortened V by 7 bases and J by 1 base, and 15 bases separated the two germline ends. The length of the CDR3 is 15 residues. Germline-derived CDR1 and CDR2 are LNHDA and SQIVND (reference sequence). The DNA for the CDR3 is TGTGCCAGTACCGTTGGGCGTCTTGGCACAGATACGCAGTATTTT. It codes for CASTVGRLGTDTQYF.

V gene TRBV30 combines with J gene TRBJ1-5, with D tentatively TRBD1 (6 bases). V lost 0 bases, J lost 5 bases, and 14 bases lay in between. Germline V gene sequence: CDR1 GTSNPN, CDR2 SVGIG (reference sequence). The CDR3 runs 15 residues. This CDR3 is CAWSVQGTLDQPQHF. The CDR3 DNA is TGTGCCTGGAGTGTACAGGGAACTCTCGATCAGCCCCAGCATTTT.

The V call is TRBV30, the J call TRBJ1-5, with D possibly TRBD1 on 5 matching bases. V shed 4 bases and J shed 2 bases, with 9 bases lying between them. The CDR3 has 13 residues. Germline V lookup: CDR1 GTSNPN, CDR2 SVGIG (reference sequence). The CDR3 DNA reads as TGTGCCTGGATGGGCAGGGGCAATCAGCCCCAGCATTTT. It translates to CAWMGRGNQPQHF.

This clone was found a few times. V is TRBV15 and J is TRBJ1-5; 12 bases are a match to TRBD1. Germline values: CDR1 LNHNV, CDR2 YYDKDF (reference sequence). V was pared by 6 bases and J by 5 bases, with 2 bases of the junction left unmatched. This CDR3 is 14 amino acids long. The CDR3 sequence: CATRGTGGYQPQHF. CDR3 nucleotide sequence: TGTGCCACCAGAGGGACAGGGGGCTATCAGCCCCAGCATTTT.

The chain carries TRBV19 and TRBJ2-1; 11 positions agree with TRBD2. V shed 3 bases, J shed 0 bases, and the junction held 7 bases outside the gene matches. Germline V gene data show CDR1 as LNHDA and CDR2 as SQIVND (reference sequence). The CDR3 runs 18 residues. The CDR3 sequence: CASSMVASGGSSYNEQFF. CDR3 sequence (DNA): TGTGCCAGTAGTATGGTAGCTAGCGGGGGGAGCTCCTACAATGAGCAGTTCTTC. The full variable domain, its missing parts supplied by reference TRBV19 and TRBJ2-1, is DGGITQSPKYLFRKEGQNVTLSCEQNLNHDAMYWYRQDPGQGLRLIYYSQIVNDFQKGDIAEGYSVSREKKESFPLTVTSAQKNPTAFYLCASSMVASGGSSYNEQFFGPGTRLTVL.

The J gene is TRBJ1-3, the V gene TRBV7-9; 10 nucleotides align to TRBD1. V shed 7 bases and J 5 bases; nucleotides not matched to a gene: 8. Germline values: CDR1 SEHNR, CDR2 FQNEAQ (reference sequence). This CDR3 has 15 amino acids. This CDR3 is CASILGTGERNTIYF. The CDR3 coding sequence is TGTGCCAGCATTCTCGGGACAGGGGAAAGAAACACCATATATTTT.

The chain joins TRBV9 to TRBJ2-7, with 7 bases that match TRBD2. V shed 0 bases, J shed 7 bases, and the junction held 7 bases outside the gene matches. The CDR3 totals 14 residues. Per the germline V gene, CDR1 is SGDLS and CDR2 is YYNGEE. In DNA form, the CDR3 reads TGTGCCAGCAGCGTAGGGACGGCCGGGGGGGAGCAGTACTTC. Its translation is CASSVGTAGGEQYF.

This chain uses TRBV5-4 with TRBJ2-3; TRBD2 matches at 8 bases. J was trimmed by 6 bases and V by 0 bases; bases with no gene match: 9. Germline assignment: CDR1 SGHNT and CDR2 YYREEE (reference sequence). The CDR3 extends over 16 amino acids. The CDR3 DNA reads as TGTGCCAGCAGCTTGGAAGGAGCGGGAGTCGCGGATACGCAGTATTTT. This codes for CASSLEGAGVADTQYF. Combining the CDR3 with reference TRBV5-4 and TRBJ2-3 gives the whole variable domain ETGVTQSPTHLIKTRGQQVTLRCSSQSGHNTVSWYQQALGQGPQFIFQYYREEENGRGNFPPRFSGLQFPNYSSELNVNALELDDSALYLCASSLEGAGVADTQYFGPGTRLTVL.

CDR3 residues: CASSGRDRGTDTQYF. CDR3 bases: TGTGCCAGCAGTGGTCGAGACAGGGGAACAGATACGCAGTATTTT. The V gene is TRBV2, the J gene TRBJ2-3; 8 bases match TRBD1. Trimming cost V 4 bases and J 3 bases; bases outside gene matches: 6. This CDR3 contains 15 residues. CDR1 is SNHLY, CDR2 FYNNEI, per germline.

CDR3 DNA sequence: TGCGCCAGCCGAATGGGACTAGCGGGCACAGATACGCAGTATTTT. Protein product: CASRMGLAGTDTQYF. J is TRBJ2-3 and V is TRBV10-2, with TRBD2 matching over 11 bases. The CDR3 consists of 15 residues. The V gene's germline CDR1 is WSHSY and CDR2 SAAADI. The trim removed 8 bases at V and 1 base at J, leaving 5 bases unmatched.

The V call is TRBV27, the J call TRBJ2-7, with 11 bases fitting TRBD1. The CDR3 totals 14 residues. CDR1 is MNHEY and CDR2 is SMNVEV in the germline V gene (reference sequence). The V and J ends lost 6 bases and 1 base, in that order; junction bases with no gene match: 2. CDR3 DNA sequence: TGTGCCAGCAGAGGGACAGGGGGTTCCTACGAGCAGTACTTC. It codes for CASRGTGGSYEQYF.

The V and J genes are TRBV18 and TRBJ1-6; D is perhaps TRBD1 (6 bases). The V end lost 4 bases, the J end lost 8 bases, and 15 bases lay between the germline ends. This CDR3 spans 15 amino acids. Germline CDR1 and CDR2: KGHSH and LQKENI. The CDR3 DNA reads as TGTGCCAGCTCACTTCTGGGGACACAGGATTCACCCCTCCACTTT. This gives the protein CASSLLGTQDSPLHF.

CDR3 nucleotides: TGTGCCAGCATGGACAGGGCAGGAGCAGGTGAAAAACTGTTTTTT. Amino acids: CASMDRAGAGEKLFF. The J gene is TRBJ1-4, the V gene TRBV6-6; 8 bases are a match to TRBD1. The CDR3 sequence is 15 residues long. Germline CDR1 and CDR2: MNHNY and SVGAGI (reference sequence). V lost 7 bases, J lost 7 bases, and 11 bases stayed unmatched.

In its sample, this clone was seen a few times. J is TRBJ2-3 and V is TRBV6-4; 11 nucleotides line up with TRBD2. With 3 bases clipped from V and 3 bases from J, the junction kept 2 bases outside the gene matches. The CDR3 sequence is 15 residues long. Germline V gives CDR1 MRHNA, CDR2 SNTAGT. The CDR3 DNA sequence: TGTGCCAGCAGTGATCGGACTAGCGGGACAGATACGCAGTATTTT. Amino acid sequence: CASSDRTSGTDTQYF.